This T cell receptor (beta chain) is drawn from a study of OX40 agonist ivuxolimab in advanced cancers. Overall study: Given to patients was ivuxolimab, an agonistic anti-OX40 (CD134) antibody. Study outcomes and limitations: With doses of 0.1-3.0 mg/kg, partial responders showed among the lowest clonal expansion. CD4+ and CD8+ blood T cells expanded clonally by week 6 at 0.1 to 3.0 mg/kg.

The table came from immunoSEQ multiplex PCR; TCRdb's copy has only in-frame clones and leaves some out. This table holds 35,000 to 40,000 clones, roughly 90% found once. Deletions cut 0 bases from V and 7 bases from J, with 16 bases between. This CDR3 has 16 residues. Germline V gene sequence: CDR1 LGHNA, CDR2 YNFKEQ. Comment on this clone: What it binds is unknown.

Sequenced material: CD4+ or CD8+ T cells sorted from blood, taken in a trial of the OX40 agonist ivuxolimab. The chain uses TRBV4-2 and TRBJ1-5; D possibly corresponds to TRBD1 (6 bases). The sequence derives from an adult with an advanced solid tumor such as melanoma, head and neck, liver or kidney cancer. As DNA, the CDR3 is TGTGCCAGCAGCCAAGAAGAGGGGGGAGCGAGGCAGCCCCAGCATTTT. Amino acids: CASSQEEGGARQPQHF.